The text below deals with one T cell receptor beta chain. Germline CDR1 SGHVS, CDR2 FNYEAQ. This CDR3 has 14 amino acids. J was trimmed by 7 bases and V by 5 bases; bases with no gene match: 10. The data are from a study of blood T cell repertoires in COVID-19. Study-level information: Sites in the United States, Italy and Spain provided acute and convalescent COVID-19 samples.

Method: immunoSEQ multiplex PCR; TCRdb's copy keeps in-frame clones and lacks some. Of approximately 180,000 clones in the sample, around 85% are singletons; the top ten hold approximately 10%. Sequencing input: peripheral blood. V and J are TRBV7-6 and TRBJ1-1, with TRBD1 identical over 7 bases. This receptor was taken from a human donor with active or convalescent COVID-19. The donor label of this sample is uncertain. The CDR3 is CASSPTGFVGEAFF. CDR3 sequence (DNA): TGTGCCAGCAGCCCGACAGGGTTCGTAGGTGAAGCTTTCTTT.